These 32 T cell receptor beta chains originate from one sample sequenced in a study of cytomegalovirus exposure and HLA in healthy donors (TCRdb year 2017). Preparation of the library involved the immunoSEQ multiplex PCR assay. The source is immuneACCESS, and TCRdb retained only in-frame sequences with V and J called. Part of the clones is not carried over; for the studies checked, unresolved V genes explain less than half of this, and the remainder is unexplained. This sample comprises about 130,000 clones, roughly 95% of them detected only once. Less than 2% of the sample belongs to the ten largest clones. Sequenced sample: PBMCs. The receptors were gathered from a man younger than 30 in good health and CMV-seronegative.

CDR3 amino acids: CASKAQAGEYGELFF. CDR3 nucleotides: TGTGCCAGCAAAGCCCAAGCGGGAGAGTACGGGGAGCTGTTTTTT. The rearrangement uses TRBV5-4 and TRBJ2-2; TRBD2 matches at 8 bases. Germline CDR1 and CDR2: SGHNT and YYREEE (reference sequence). The V and J ends lost 6 bases and 7 bases, in that order; junction bases with no gene match: 11. The CDR3 is made up of 15 amino acids.

The chain employs TRBV25-1 and TRBJ2-7; perhaps TRBD1 as D (6 bases). V lost 7 bases, J lost 0 bases, and 13 bases lay in between. CDR1 is MGHDK, CDR2 SYGVNS, per germline. The CDR3 length is 14 residues. The DNA of the CDR3 is TGTGCCAGCACCGACAGGACGAGCTCCTACGAGCAGTACTTC. Amino acids: CASTDRTSSYEQYF.

The rearrangement uses TRBV5-4 and TRBJ1-1, with a weak D call TRBD1 (5 bases). Trimming pared 0 bases from V and 4 bases from J, leaving 13 bases between. This CDR3 is built from 15 residues. Germline-derived CDR1 and CDR2 are SGHNT and YYREEE (reference sequence). The CDR3 coding sequence is TGTGCCAGCAGCTTGGCCTGGCAGGGTACCACTGAAGCTTTCTTT. It encodes CASSLAWQGTTEAFF.

The rearrangement uses TRBV19 and TRBJ2-5, with 11 bases aligning to TRBD2. The V and J ends lost 8 bases and 5 bases, in that order; junction bases with no gene match: 7. The CDR3 spans 14 residues. CDR1 and CDR2 from the germline V gene are LNHDA and SQIVND (reference sequence). The CDR3 sequence: CASSPLAGDETQYF. DNA for the CDR3: TGTGCCAGTTCCCCACTAGCGGGAGATGAGACCCAGTACTTC.

This chain joins TRBV7-9 and TRBJ2-7; D is undetermined. The V gene lost 4 bases and the J gene lost 2 bases, with 12 bases spanning the gap. The CDR3 is 14 amino acids. CDR1 SEHNR and CDR2 FQNEAQ come from the germline V gene (reference sequence). Here the CDR3 DNA reads TGTGCCAGCAGCTCCTACCAGGATCCCTACGAGCAGTACTTC. Translation: CASSSYQDPYEQYF.

The gene calls are TRBV5-1 and TRBJ2-6; D is possibly TRBD1 (6 bases). With 0 bases removed from V and 8 bases from J, the gap between germline ends came to 9 bases. Germline assignment: CDR1 SGHRS and CDR2 YFSETQ. The CDR3 consists of 14 residues. CDR3 loop: CASSLGQDSNVLTF. The DNA of the CDR3 is TGCGCCAGCAGCTTGGGACAGGATTCCAACGTCCTGACTTTC.

This clone was seen just once. The chain employs TRBV27 and TRBJ1-2; a weak D match, TRBD1 (5 bases). CDR3 size: 16 residues. V lost 5 bases and J lost 8, with 24 bases in between. CDR1 MNHEY and CDR2 SMNVEV come from the germline V gene (reference sequence). The DNA of the CDR3 is TGTGCCAGCAGTCCTTCACAAGGGGCGCTCCTGAAAGGCTACACCTTC. Translating it yields CASSPSQGALLKGYTF.

The rearrangement links TRBV28 to TRBJ2-2, with TRBD2 matching 7 bases. Germline-derived CDR1 and CDR2 are MDHEN and SYDVKM. The CDR3 has 16 residues. Trimming took 3 bases from V and 5 from J; bases not matched to a gene: 9. Written as DNA, the CDR3 is TGTGCCAGCAGTTTGCTCCTTAGCGGGCGAACCGGGGAGCTGTTTTTT. Translation: CASSLLLSGRTGELFF.

This chain uses TRBV18 with TRBJ2-7; maybe TRBD2 (5 bases). Looked up from germline, CDR1 is KGHSH and CDR2 is LQKENI. This CDR3 spans 15 amino acids. Trimming cost V 3 bases and J 6 bases, with 18 bases left between them. The CDR3 sequence is CASSPRAPIEGEQYF. In DNA, the CDR3 is TGTGCCAGCTCACCCCGGGCCCCGATTGAGGGCGAGCAGTACTTC.

The rearrangement links TRBV6-5 to TRBJ2-2; tentative D call: TRBD1 (6 bases). V lost 6 bases to trimming and J lost 7 bases, with 12 bases between them. Germline V lookup: CDR1 MNHEY, CDR2 SVGAGI. This CDR3 spans 13 amino acids. CDR3 sequence reads: CASSQHRVGELFF. CDR3 nucleotide sequence: TGTGCCAGCAGCCAACACAGGGTCGGGGAGCTGTTTTTT.

This sequence joins TRBV4-2 and TRBJ2-1, with D maybe TRBD1 (5 bases). The CDR3 runs to 16 residues. Germline V gives CDR1 LGHNA, CDR2 YNFKEQ. V gave up 3 bases and J gave up 10 bases, with 22 bases separating them. Written as DNA, the CDR3 is TGTGCCAGCAGCCACGACGACGATGGGGCCCTCAGGGAGCAGTTCTTC. It yields the protein CASSHDDDGALREQFF.

The V and J genes are TRBV6-5 and TRBJ1-2, with a tentative D call TRBD1 (5 bases). This CDR3 has 15 residues. V lost 6 bases and J 3 bases, leaving 17 bases between the germline ends. Per the germline V gene, CDR1 is MNHEY and CDR2 is SVGAGI. CDR3 nucleotide sequence: TGTGCCAGCAGCCACGGGAGGGACGGGGACTATGGCTACACCTTC. Translation: CASSHGRDGDYGYTF.

This chain joins TRBV7-9 and TRBJ2-5; possible D gene TRBD1, 5 bases. The CDR3 extends over 14 amino acids. Trimming pared 6 bases from V and 2 bases from J, leaving 13 bases between. Germline CDR1 is SEHNR and CDR2 is FQNEAQ (reference sequence). The CDR3 region has the DNA TGTGCCAGCAGTTCCCCGACAGTTCAAGAGACCCAGTACTTC. It specifies CASSSPTVQETQYF.

This clone was seen only once. The rearrangement uses TRBV28 and TRBJ2-1, with 11 bases lining up with TRBD2. V lost 7 bases and J lost 7; bases outside the gene matches: 9. Germline V gives CDR1 MDHEN, CDR2 SYDVKM. The CDR3 spans 15 residues. The CDR3 DNA reads as TGTGCCAGCAAAGTAGCGGGAGGGCCCCAAAATGAGCAGTTCTTC. Amino acid sequence: CASKVAGGPQNEQFF. The full variable domain, completed using reference TRBV28 and TRBJ2-1, is DVKVTQSSRYLVKRTGEKVFLECVQDMDHENMFWYRQDPGLGLRLIYFSYDVKMKEKGDIPEGYSVSREKKERFSLILESASTNQTSMYLCASKVAGGPQNEQFFGPGTRLTVL.

The rearrangement links TRBV14 to TRBJ2-2; D unresolved. The V gene lost 4 bases and the J gene lost 1 base, with 7 bases spanning the gap. The CDR3 is made up of 14 amino acids. Germline V lookup: CDR1 SGHDN, CDR2 FVKESK. DNA for the CDR3: TGTGCCAGCAGCCGGCTGATGAACACCGGGGAGCTGTTTTTT. Translating it yields CASSRLMNTGELFF. The variable domain in full, completed from reference TRBV14 and TRBJ2-2, reads EAGVTQFPSHSVIEKGQTVTLRCDPISGHDNLYWYRRVMGKEIKFLLHFVKESKQDESGMPNNRFLAERTGGTYSTLKVQPAELEDSGVYFCASSRLMNTGELFFGEGSRLTVL.

The rearrangement joins TRBV7-9 to TRBJ1-3, with D possibly being TRBD1 (6 bases). V was shortened by 5 bases and J by 2 bases, with 13 bases between the two germline ends. Germline V gives CDR1 SEHNR, CDR2 FQNEAQ (reference sequence). The CDR3 has 15 amino acids. The CDR3 coding sequence is TGTGCCAGCAGCCCTCCGGACAGACCTGGAAACACCATATATTTT. This encodes CASSPPDRPGNTIYF.

This clone was recorded once. The rearrangement joins TRBV19 to TRBJ2-7; D possibly corresponds to TRBD2 (5 bases). Germline V CDR1 and CDR2: LNHDA, SQIVND (reference sequence). This CDR3 is 16 amino acids long. Trimming took off 6 bases at V and 2 bases at J, with 20 bases between the two ends. Here the CDR3 DNA reads TGTGCCAGTAGGGCGACGAGTACTGCCGGGGCCTACGAGCAGTACTTC. It translates to CASRATSTAGAYEQYF. The whole variable domain, remainder taken from reference TRBV19 and TRBJ2-7, is DGGITQSPKYLFRKEGQNVTLSCEQNLNHDAMYWYRQDPGQGLRLIYYSQIVNDFQKGDIAEGYSVSREKKESFPLTVTSAQKNPTAFYLCASRATSTAGAYEQYFGPGTRLTVT.

The rearrangement links TRBV27 to TRBJ1-2; 9 bases match TRBD1. The CDR3 is 16 residues long. CDR1 is MNHEY and CDR2 is SMNVEV in the germline V gene (reference sequence). V gave up 5 bases and J gave up 6 bases; unmatched junction bases: 13. In nucleotides, the CDR3 is TGTGCCAGCAGTATCCCGGACAGGGGAAGACCAGATGGCTACACCTTC. It translates to CASSIPDRGRPDGYTF.

The rearrangement uses TRBV7-2 and TRBJ1-3, with TRBD1 matching 11 bases. V was clipped by 4 bases and J by 3 bases; unmatched bases: 2. Germline values: CDR1 SGHTA, CDR2 FQGNSA. The CDR3 runs to 15 residues. CDR3 sequence (DNA): TGTGCCAGCAGCTCGGGACAGGGGGTTGGAAACACCATATATTTT. Protein product: CASSSGQGVGNTIYF.

CDR3 bases: TGTGCCAGCAGCGTAGCCGGGGGGACCCCTCTCTACAATGAGCAGTTCTTC. This gives the protein CASSVAGGTPLYNEQFF. The gene calls are TRBV9 and TRBJ2-1; 7 positions match TRBD2. Trimming removed 0 bases from V and 3 bases from J; junction bases left unmatched: 9. This CDR3 region has 17 residues. The V gene's germline CDR1 is SGDLS and CDR2 YYNGEE.

The V gene is TRBV9, the J gene TRBJ1-4, with D tentatively TRBD1 (5 bases). The CDR3 has 15 amino acids. V lost 1 base and J lost 3, with 10 bases in between. The germline V gene encodes CDR1 SGDLS and CDR2 YYNGEE. The CDR3, as DNA: TGTGCCAGCAGCGTAAGGGGATCAGCTAATGAAAAACTGTTTTTT. Its translation is CASSVRGSANEKLFF.

This clone was counted between two and nine times. The chain recombines TRBV5-1 with TRBJ1-2; D is possibly TRBD1 (6 bases). CDR1 and CDR2 (germline): SGHRS, YFSETQ. V was shortened by 5 bases and J by 4 bases, with 15 bases between the two germline ends. This CDR3 has 14 residues. The CDR3 reads CASRGTDSTYGYTF. The DNA of the CDR3 is TGCGCCAGCAGGGGAACGGACAGCACCTATGGCTACACCTTC.

The J gene is TRBJ2-5, the V gene TRBV7-2, with D perhaps TRBD1 (6 bases). The CDR3 runs to 15 residues. From germline, CDR1 is SGHTA and CDR2 FQGNSA. V shed 3 bases and J shed 4 bases, with 15 bases lying between them. CDR3 sequence (DNA): TGTGCCAGCAGCTTTGATACAGGGAGTATAGAGACCCAGTACTTC. Its protein product is CASSFDTGSIETQYF.

The V call is TRBV6-1, the J call TRBJ1-5, with 8 bases fitting TRBD1. CDR1 and CDR2 from the germline V gene are MNHNS and SASEGT. The CDR3 extends over 14 amino acids. The J segment lost 7 bases and the V segment lost 7 bases, leaving 9 bases of the junction unmatched. The chain's CDR3 is CASMGRGLGQPQHF. The CDR3 bases are TGTGCCAGCATGGGCAGGGGGCTAGGGCAGCCCCAGCATTTT.

The chain recombines TRBV4-3 with TRBJ1-5; perhaps TRBD1 as D (5 bases). Germline V CDR1 and CDR2: LGHNA, YSLEER. The CDR3 has 15 amino acids. V dropped 5 bases and J dropped 6 bases, with 17 bases sitting between them. CDR3 nucleotide sequence: TGCGCCAGCAGCGCTGAGGCGGGGGGTACTCAGCCCCAGCATTTT. Protein product: CASSAEAGGTQPQHF.

V and J are TRBV29-1 and TRBJ2-5, with D hard to call. Germline CDR1 SQVTM, CDR2 ANQGSEA. The CDR3 runs 14 residues. The ends were cut back, 0 bases at V and 5 bases at J, with 13 bases in the middle. In nucleotides, the CDR3 is TGCAGCGTTGAAGAAGAGGTACCCCGGGAGACCCAGTACTTC. This translates into CSVEEEVPRETQYF. Full variable domain (missing parts from reference TRBV29-1 and TRBJ2-5): SAVISQKPSRDICQRGTSLTIQCQVDSQVTMMFWYRQQPGQSLTLIATANQGSEATYESGFVIDKFPISRPNLTFSTLTVSNMSPEDSSIYLCSVEEEVPRETQYFGPGTRLLVL.

V gene TRBV15 combines with J gene TRBJ1-2; D is unresolved. Looked up from germline, CDR1 is LNHNV and CDR2 is YYDKDF (reference sequence). The CDR3 length is 12 residues. Trimming cost V 3 bases and J 7 bases, with 9 bases left between them. DNA for the CDR3: TGTGCCACCAGCAGTGTGTTCTCTGGCTACACCTTC. It is translated as CATSSVFSGYTF.

This rearrangement joins TRBV30 to TRBJ2-7; TRBD1 agrees at 7 bases. The germline V gene encodes CDR1 GTSNPN and CDR2 SVGIG (reference sequence). Losses at the gene ends were 1 base for V and 2 bases for J; bases not matched to a gene: 8. This CDR3 has 15 residues. The CDR3: CAWSGETGSPYEQYF. In nucleotides, the CDR3 is TGTGCCTGGAGTGGAGAGACAGGGAGTCCCTACGAGCAGTACTTC.

J is TRBJ2-1 and V is TRBV7-3; D possibly corresponds to TRBD2 (6 bases). Germline CDR1 SGHTA, CDR2 FQGTGA. Trimming removed 5 bases at V and 6 bases at J, with 14 bases between. This CDR3 comprises 14 residues. DNA of the CDR3: TGTGCCAGCAGCCTTAGCGGATTGGGCAATGAGCAGTTCTTC. It specifies CASSLSGLGNEQFF.

The chain uses TRBV5-1 and TRBJ2-7; weak D call: TRBD2 (5 bases). CDR1 and CDR2 from the germline V gene are SGHRS and YFSETQ. This CDR3 region has 12 residues. Trimming removed 4 bases at V and 3 bases at J, with 8 bases between. CDR3 loop: CASSPGLYEQYF. The CDR3 DNA is TGCGCCAGCAGCCCCGGACTCTACGAGCAGTACTTC.

This clone was observed a few times. The rearrangement uses TRBV19 and TRBJ2-7; 9 bases line up with TRBD1. The CDR3 runs 14 residues. Germline CDR1 LNHDA, CDR2 SQIVND (reference sequence). V dropped 5 bases and J dropped 1; count of bases not matched to a gene: 3. This CDR3 reads CASSYGTGSYEQYF. The CDR3, as DNA: TGTGCCAGTAGTTACGGGACAGGGTCCTACGAGCAGTACTTC. Variable domain in full (rest from reference TRBV19 and TRBJ2-7): DGGITQSPKYLFRKEGQNVTLSCEQNLNHDAMYWYRQDPGQGLRLIYYSQIVNDFQKGDIAEGYSVSREKKESFPLTVTSAQKNPTAFYLCASSYGTGSYEQYFGPGTRLTVT.

This chain uses TRBV6-6 with TRBJ2-7, with TRBD2 as a possible D gene (5 bases). V was shortened by 2 bases and J by 0 bases, with 11 bases between the two germline ends. Germline V gives CDR1 MNHNY, CDR2 SVGAGI (reference sequence). There are 15 residues in the CDR3. CDR3 in DNA: TGTGCCAGCAGTTACGAGCGGATAGACTCCTACGAGCAGTACTTC. Translated, it gives CASSYERIDSYEQYF.